Listed here is a single T cell receptor (beta chain). Its antigen remains unidentified. With 60 Vbeta and 13 Jbeta primers, the PCR was carried out. Clones were read by immunoSEQ multiplex PCR, and TCRdb kept only the in-frame ones, dropping some. The sample holds roughly 140,000 clones, nearly 80% seen once. Germline CDR1 reads SGHTA; CDR2 reads FQGNSA. This CDR3 comprises 15 residues. The germline V and J ends were trimmed by 2 bases and 3 bases, with 13 bases remaining between them. This entry is derived from a study of cytomegalovirus exposure and HLA in healthy donors. Turning to the study itself: HLA-typed donors were the source of about 85 million unique TCRs, which an early data release held. Findings of the study overall: Sequencing likely produced, as an artifact, a cluster of highly shared sequence variants.

The V and J genes are TRBV7-2 and TRBJ1-1, with TRBD1 as a possible D gene (5 bases). The sequenced material came from PBMCs. This receptor was taken from a male donor in good health and CMV-seronegative. The CDR3, as DNA: TGTGCCAGCAGCTTATTCCTCCAGGGTTACACTGAAGCTTTCTTT. Encoded protein: CASSLFLQGYTEAFF.